This T cell receptor beta chain was recorded in a study of OX40 agonist ivuxolimab in advanced cancers. Study context: Patients got intravenous ivuxolimab at 0.01 to 10 mg/kg every 2 weeks.

This clone was observed a single time. The CDR3 extends over 17 amino acids. The protocol was immunoSEQ multiplex PCR, while the TCRdb copy is restricted to in-frame clones and leaves out a portion. The sample records under 40,000 clones, about four fifths being singletons. The sequences come from CD4+ or CD8+ T cells sorted from blood, collected in a trial of the OX40 agonist ivuxolimab. The V and J genes are TRBV21-1 and TRBJ1-2; the table calls TRBD1, which could not be checked here. TRBV21-1 has pseudogene status. The origin of this receptor is an adult with an advanced solid tumor such as melanoma, head and neck, liver or kidney cancer. The CDR3 DNA is TGTGCCAGCAGACCAGAGACAGGGGGTCAGATGAACTATGGCTACACCTTC. It yields the protein CASRPETGGQMNYGYTF.